The T cell receptor (beta chain) described here comes from a study of blood T cell repertoires in COVID-19. Study at large: Sites across the United States, Italy and Spain contributed samples from acute and convalescent COVID-19. Sources were T cells, B-cell-depleted T cells, or PBMCs; the material itself was cDNA or gDNA.

The germline CDR1 and CDR2 sequences are LNHDA and SQIVND (reference sequence). The CDR3 consists of 16 residues. V shed 6 bases and J 2 bases; nucleotides not matched to a gene: 12. In the study's own analysis: Amplification of reference gene primers provided the estimated nucleated cell counts. TCRdb keeps only in-frame clones here, not all; method: immunoSEQ multiplex PCR. V and J calls and clone size are given by that table; D and trimming were obtained from the DNA. The table lists a few hundred thousand clones, roughly 90% of them singletons. One Seattle source followed patients from active infection through their disease course.

This chain connects TRBV19 to TRBJ1-2, with 7 bases matching TRBD1. The TCR originated in a woman aged 55-69 years with COVID-19, enrolled during active disease. Sequencing was done on a sample of peripheral blood. CDR3 in DNA: TGTGCCAGTAGCCAGACAGGGACCCGAATCAACTATGGCTACACCTTC. This encodes CASSQTGTRINYGYTF.